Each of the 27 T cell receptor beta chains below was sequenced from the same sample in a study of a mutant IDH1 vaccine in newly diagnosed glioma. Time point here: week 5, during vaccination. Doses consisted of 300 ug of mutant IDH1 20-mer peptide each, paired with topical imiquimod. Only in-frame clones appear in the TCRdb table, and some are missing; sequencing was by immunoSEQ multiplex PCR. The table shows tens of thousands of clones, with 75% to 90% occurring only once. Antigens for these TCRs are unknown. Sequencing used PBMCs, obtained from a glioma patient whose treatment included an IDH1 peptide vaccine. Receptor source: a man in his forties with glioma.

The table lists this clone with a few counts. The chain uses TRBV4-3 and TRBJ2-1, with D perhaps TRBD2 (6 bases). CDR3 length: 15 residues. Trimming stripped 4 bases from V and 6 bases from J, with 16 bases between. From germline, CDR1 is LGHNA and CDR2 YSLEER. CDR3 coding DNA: TGCGCCAGCAGCCGCGGGACTGTTAGGCCCAATGAGCAGTTCTTC. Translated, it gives CASSRGTVRPNEQFF.

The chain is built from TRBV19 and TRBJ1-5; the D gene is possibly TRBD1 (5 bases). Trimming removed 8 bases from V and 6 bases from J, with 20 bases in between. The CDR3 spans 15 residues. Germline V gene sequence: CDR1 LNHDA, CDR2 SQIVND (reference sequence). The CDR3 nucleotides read TGTGCCAGTCACGACGTGTTGGGGGAAGCTCAGCCCCAGCATTTT. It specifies CASHDVLGEAQPQHF.

CDR3: CASSHRDNVPVWEQYF. The CDR3 DNA follows: TGTGCCAGCAGCCATCGGGACAACGTCCCTGTCTGGGAGCAGTACTTC. The chain employs TRBV14 and TRBJ2-7; D may be TRBD1 (6 bases). Germline lookup yields CDR1 SGHDN and CDR2 FVKESK. With 3 bases removed from V and 7 bases from J, the gap between germline ends came to 22 bases. This CDR3 is 16 amino acids long.

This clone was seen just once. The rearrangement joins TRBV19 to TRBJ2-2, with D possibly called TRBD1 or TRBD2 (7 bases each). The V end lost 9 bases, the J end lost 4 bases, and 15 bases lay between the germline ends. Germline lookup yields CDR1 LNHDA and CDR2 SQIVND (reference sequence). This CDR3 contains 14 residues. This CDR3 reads CARARGGPTGELFF. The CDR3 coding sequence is TGTGCCAGGGCCAGGGGGGGTCCCACCGGGGAGCTGTTTTTT. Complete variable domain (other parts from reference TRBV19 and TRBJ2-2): DGGITQSPKYLFRKEGQNVTLSCEQNLNHDAMYWYRQDPGQGLRLIYYSQIVNDFQKGDIAEGYSVSREKKESFPLTVTSAQKNPTAFYLCARARGGPTGELFFGEGSRLTVL.

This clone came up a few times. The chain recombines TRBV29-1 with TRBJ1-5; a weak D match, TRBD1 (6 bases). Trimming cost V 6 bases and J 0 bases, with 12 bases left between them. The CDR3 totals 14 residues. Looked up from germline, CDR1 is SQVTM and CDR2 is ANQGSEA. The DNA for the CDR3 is TGCAGCGTATATACAGGGAATAGCAATCAGCCCCAGCATTTT. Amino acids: CSVYTGNSNQPQHF. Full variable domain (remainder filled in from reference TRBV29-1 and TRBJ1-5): SAVISQKPSRDICQRGTSLTIQCQVDSQVTMMFWYRQQPGQSLTLIATANQGSEATYESGFVIDKFPISRPNLTFSTLTVSNMSPEDSSIYLCSVYTGNSNQPQHFGDGTRLSIL.

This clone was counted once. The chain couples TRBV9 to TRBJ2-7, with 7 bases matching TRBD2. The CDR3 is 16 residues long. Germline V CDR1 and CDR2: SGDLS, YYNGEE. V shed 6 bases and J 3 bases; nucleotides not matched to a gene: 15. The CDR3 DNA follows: TGTGCCAGCACCCCGGGGGAGGGAGGCTTTAACTACGAGCAGTACTTC. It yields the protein CASTPGEGGFNYEQYF.

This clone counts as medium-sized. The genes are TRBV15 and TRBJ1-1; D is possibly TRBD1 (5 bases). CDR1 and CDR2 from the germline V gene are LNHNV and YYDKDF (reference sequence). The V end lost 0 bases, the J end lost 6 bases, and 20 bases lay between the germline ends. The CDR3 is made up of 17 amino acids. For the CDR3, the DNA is TGTGCCACCAGCAGAGATTATGCCTCGGGGGGTGGGGCTGAAGCTTTCTTT. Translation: CATSRDYASGGGAEAFF.

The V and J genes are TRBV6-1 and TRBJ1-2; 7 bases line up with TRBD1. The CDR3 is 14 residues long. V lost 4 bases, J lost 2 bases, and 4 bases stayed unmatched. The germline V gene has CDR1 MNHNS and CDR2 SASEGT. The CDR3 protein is CASSVRDSNYGYTF. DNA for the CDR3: TGTGCCAGCAGTGTCCGGGACAGCAACTATGGCTACACCTTC.

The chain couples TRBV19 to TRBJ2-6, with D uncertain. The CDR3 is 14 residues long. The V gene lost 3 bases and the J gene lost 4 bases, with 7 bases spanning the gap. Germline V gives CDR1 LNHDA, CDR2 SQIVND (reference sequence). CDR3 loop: CASSISRGANVLTF. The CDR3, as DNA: TGTGCCAGTAGTATTTCTCGGGGGGCCAACGTCCTGACTTTC.

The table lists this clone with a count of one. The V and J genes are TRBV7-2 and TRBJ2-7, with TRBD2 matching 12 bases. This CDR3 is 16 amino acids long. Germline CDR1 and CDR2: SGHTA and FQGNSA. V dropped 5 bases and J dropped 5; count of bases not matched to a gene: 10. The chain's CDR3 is CASSASGTSGLDEQYF. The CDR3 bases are TGTGCCAGCAGCGCTTCCGGGACTAGCGGGCTCGACGAGCAGTACTTC.

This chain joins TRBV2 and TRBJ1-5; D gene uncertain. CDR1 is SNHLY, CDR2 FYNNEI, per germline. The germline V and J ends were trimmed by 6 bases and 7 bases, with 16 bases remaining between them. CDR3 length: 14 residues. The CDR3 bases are TGTGCCAGCAGAGCGTTCGGGGTGCGGCAGCCCCAGCATTTT. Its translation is CASRAFGVRQPQHF. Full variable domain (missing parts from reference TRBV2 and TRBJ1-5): EPEVTQTPSHQVTQMGQEVILRCVPISNHLYFYWYRQILGQKVEFLVSFYNNEISEKSEIFDDQFSVERPDGSNFTLKIRSTKLEDSAMYFCASRAFGVRQPQHFGDGTRLSIL.

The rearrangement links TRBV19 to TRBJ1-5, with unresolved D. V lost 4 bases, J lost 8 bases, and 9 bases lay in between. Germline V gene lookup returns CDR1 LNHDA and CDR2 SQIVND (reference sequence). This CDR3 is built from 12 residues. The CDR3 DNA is TGTGCCAGTAGTAATGTCCCGGAGCCCCAGCATTTT. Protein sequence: CASSNVPEPQHF.

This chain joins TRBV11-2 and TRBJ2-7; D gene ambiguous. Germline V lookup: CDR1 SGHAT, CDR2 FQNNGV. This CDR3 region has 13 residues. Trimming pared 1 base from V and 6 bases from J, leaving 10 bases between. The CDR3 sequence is CASSLGLVAEQYF. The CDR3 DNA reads TGTGCCAGCAGCTTAGGTTTAGTAGCCGAGCAGTACTTC.

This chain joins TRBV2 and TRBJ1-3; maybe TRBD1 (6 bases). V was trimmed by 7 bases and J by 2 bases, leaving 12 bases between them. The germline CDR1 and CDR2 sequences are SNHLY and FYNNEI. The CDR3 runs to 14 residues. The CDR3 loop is CASMSGGPGNTIYF. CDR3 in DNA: TGTGCCAGCATGAGTGGGGGGCCTGGAAACACCATATATTTT.

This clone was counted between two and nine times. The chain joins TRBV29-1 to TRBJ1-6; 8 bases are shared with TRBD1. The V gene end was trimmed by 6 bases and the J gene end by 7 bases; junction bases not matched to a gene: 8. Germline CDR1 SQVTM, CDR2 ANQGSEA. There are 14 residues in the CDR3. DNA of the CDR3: TGCAGCGTCCGACAGGGGCAGCGCAATTCACCCCTCCACTTT. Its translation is CSVRQGQRNSPLHF. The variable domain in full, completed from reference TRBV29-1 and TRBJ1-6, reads SAVISQKPSRDICQRGTSLTIQCQVDSQVTMMFWYRQQPGQSLTLIATANQGSEATYESGFVIDKFPISRPNLTFSTLTVSNMSPEDSSIYLCSVRQGQRNSPLHFGNGTRLTVT.

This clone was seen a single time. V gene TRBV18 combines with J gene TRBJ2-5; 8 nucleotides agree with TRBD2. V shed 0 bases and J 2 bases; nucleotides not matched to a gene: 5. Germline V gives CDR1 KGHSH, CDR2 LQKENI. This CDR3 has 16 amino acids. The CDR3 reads CASSPPKLAVQETQYF. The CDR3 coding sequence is TGTGCCAGCTCACCACCTAAACTAGCGGTTCAAGAGACCCAGTACTTC.

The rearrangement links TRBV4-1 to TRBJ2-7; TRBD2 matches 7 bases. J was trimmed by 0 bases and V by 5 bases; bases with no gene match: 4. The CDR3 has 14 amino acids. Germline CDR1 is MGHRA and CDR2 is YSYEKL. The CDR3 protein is CASSAGDSSYEQYF. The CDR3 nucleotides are TGCGCCAGCAGCGCGGGGGATAGCTCCTACGAGCAGTACTTC.

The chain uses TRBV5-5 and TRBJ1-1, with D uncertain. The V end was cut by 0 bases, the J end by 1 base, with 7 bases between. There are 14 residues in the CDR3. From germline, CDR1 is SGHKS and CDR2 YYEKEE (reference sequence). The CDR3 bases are TGTGCCAGCAGCTTGGATAGTAGGAACACTGAAGCTTTCTTT. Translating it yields CASSLDSRNTEAFF.

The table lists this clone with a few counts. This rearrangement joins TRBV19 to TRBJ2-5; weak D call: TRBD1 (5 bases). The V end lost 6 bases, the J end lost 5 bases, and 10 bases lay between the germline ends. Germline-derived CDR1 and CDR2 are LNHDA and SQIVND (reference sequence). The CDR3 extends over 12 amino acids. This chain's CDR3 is CASRQAGETQYF. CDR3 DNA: TGTGCCAGTAGACAGGCCGGGGAGACCCAGTACTTC.

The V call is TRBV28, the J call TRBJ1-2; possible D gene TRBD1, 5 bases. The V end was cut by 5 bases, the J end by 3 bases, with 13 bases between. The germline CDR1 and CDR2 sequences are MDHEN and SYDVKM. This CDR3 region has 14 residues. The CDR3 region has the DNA TGTGCCAGCAGTAGGGTCGCGGGGGACTATGGCTACACCTTC. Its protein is CASSRVAGDYGYTF.

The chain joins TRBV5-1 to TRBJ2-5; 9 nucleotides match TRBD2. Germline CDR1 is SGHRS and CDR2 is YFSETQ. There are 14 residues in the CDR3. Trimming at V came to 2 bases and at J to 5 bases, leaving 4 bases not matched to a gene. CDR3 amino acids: CASSFIAGEETQYF. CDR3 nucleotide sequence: TGCGCCAGCAGCTTTATAGCGGGAGAGGAGACCCAGTACTTC.

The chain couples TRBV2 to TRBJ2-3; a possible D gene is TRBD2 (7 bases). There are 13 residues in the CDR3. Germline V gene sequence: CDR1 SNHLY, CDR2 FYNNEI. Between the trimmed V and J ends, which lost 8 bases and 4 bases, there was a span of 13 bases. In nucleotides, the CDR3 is TGTGCCAGCTGGGGGGGCTTCGCAGATACGCAGTATTTT. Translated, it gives CASWGGFADTQYF. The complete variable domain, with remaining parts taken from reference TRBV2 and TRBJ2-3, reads EPEVTQTPSHQVTQMGQEVILRCVPISNHLYFYWYRQILGQKVEFLVSFYNNEISEKSEIFDDQFSVERPDGSNFTLKIRSTKLEDSAMYFCASWGGFADTQYFGPGTRLTVL.

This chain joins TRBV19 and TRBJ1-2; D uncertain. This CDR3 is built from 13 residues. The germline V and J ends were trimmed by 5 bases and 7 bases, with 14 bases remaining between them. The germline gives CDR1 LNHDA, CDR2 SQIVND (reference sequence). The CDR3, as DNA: TGTGCCAGTAGTTGGGAAAGAGGAGGTGGCTACACCTTC. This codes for CASSWERGGGYTF.

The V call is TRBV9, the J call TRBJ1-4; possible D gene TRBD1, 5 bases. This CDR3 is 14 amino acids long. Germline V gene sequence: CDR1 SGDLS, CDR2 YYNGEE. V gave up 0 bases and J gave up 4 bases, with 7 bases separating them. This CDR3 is CASSVGGGNEKLFF. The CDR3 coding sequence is TGTGCCAGCAGCGTAGGGGGGGGTAATGAAAAACTGTTTTTT.

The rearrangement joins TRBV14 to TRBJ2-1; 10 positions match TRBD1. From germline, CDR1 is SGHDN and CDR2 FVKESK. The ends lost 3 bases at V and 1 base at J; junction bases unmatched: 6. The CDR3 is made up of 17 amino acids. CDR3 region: CASSQRDRGFSYNEQFF. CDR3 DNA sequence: TGTGCCAGCAGCCAGAGGGACAGGGGTTTTTCCTACAATGAGCAGTTCTTC.

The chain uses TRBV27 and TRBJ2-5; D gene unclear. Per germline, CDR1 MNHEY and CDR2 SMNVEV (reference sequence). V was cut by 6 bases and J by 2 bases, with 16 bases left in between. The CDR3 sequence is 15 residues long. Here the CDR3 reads CASRRVFANQETQYF. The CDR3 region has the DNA TGTGCCAGCAGACGGGTCTTTGCGAATCAAGAGACCCAGTACTTC.

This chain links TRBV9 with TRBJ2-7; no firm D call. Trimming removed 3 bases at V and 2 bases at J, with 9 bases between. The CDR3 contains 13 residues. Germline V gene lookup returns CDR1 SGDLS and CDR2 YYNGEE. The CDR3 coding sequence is TGTGCCAGCAGCGGCGAGCCGGCCTACGAGCAGTACTTC. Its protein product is CASSGEPAYEQYF.